This TCR beta chain is from a study of early T cells in non-severe SARS-CoV-2 infection. Looking at the study overall: From unsorted whole blood, bulk RNA was sequenced, and the chains remained unpaired. General observations from the study: The VDJdb matching leaned toward anti-spike CD8 responses and overlooked private and CD4 specificities.

At least ten counts were recorded for this clonotype. The antigen remains unidentified. At one boundary the junction diverges from the germline segment, which might be a read error. The protocol attached unique molecular identifiers to individual cDNA molecules. TCRdb called the 5' RACE reads again in MiXCR, with one record for every CDR3 protein. Here the sample spans about 38,000 distinct CDR3 sequences, around 7% being singletons. Germline V CDR1 and CDR2: WNHNN, SYGVQD (reference sequence). CDR3 length: 13 residues. The chain employs TRBV10-1 and TRBJ2-2, with D perhaps matching TRBD2 (5 bases). Sequencing used whole blood, obtained at baseline. The clonotype originates from an adult who was a healthcare worker with PCR-confirmed SARS-CoV-2 infection or an uninfected control (not recorded which). As DNA, the CDR3 is TGCGTCAGCACCAGCGGGAACACCGGGGAGCTGTTTTTT. Amino acids: CVSTSGNTGELFF.